The clone carrying this T cell receptor beta chain has just a few counts. Its antigen is unidentified. The CDR3 contains 16 residues. CDR1 is KGHSH and CDR2 is LQKENI in the germline V gene. Trimming cost V 5 bases and J 4 bases; bases outside gene matches: 5. Via MiXCR, TCRdb re-called the 5' RACE reads, giving one row per CDR3 protein. The sample includes about 340,000 distinct CDR3 sequences, approximately 15% of them seen just once. The data were obtained in a study of CD8 T cells in ankylosing spondylitis. Whole-study results and caveats: Disease-linked clones were found to be CD8+ and relatively rare in peripheral blood. Existing reports had already noted some motif variants in reactive arthritis synovial fluid and blood. Roughly eight highly homologous variants formed a TCR beta motif that appeared characteristic of ankylosing spondylitis blood.

The sample was blood, either unsorted or a sorted T cell fraction (not recorded which). This chain links TRBV18 with TRBJ1-6; 10 positions match TRBD1. The receptor's source is a male donor with ankylosing spondylitis or in good health (not recorded which). CDR3: CASSTGGQGYNSPLHF. DNA for the CDR3: TGTGCCAGCTCAACTGGGGGACAGGGGTATAATTCACCCCTCCACTTT.